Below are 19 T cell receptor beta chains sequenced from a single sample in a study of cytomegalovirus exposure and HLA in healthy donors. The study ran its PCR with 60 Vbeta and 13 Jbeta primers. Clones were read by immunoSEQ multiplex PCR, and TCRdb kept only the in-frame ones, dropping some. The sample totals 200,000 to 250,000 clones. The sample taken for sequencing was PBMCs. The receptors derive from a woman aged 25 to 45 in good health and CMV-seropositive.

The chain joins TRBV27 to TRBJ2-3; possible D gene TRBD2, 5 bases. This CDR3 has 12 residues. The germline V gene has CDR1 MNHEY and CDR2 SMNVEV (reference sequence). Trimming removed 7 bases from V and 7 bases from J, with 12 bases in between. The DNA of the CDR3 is TGTGCCAGCACACCGCCCGGGAATACGCAGTATTTT. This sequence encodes CASTPPGNTQYF.

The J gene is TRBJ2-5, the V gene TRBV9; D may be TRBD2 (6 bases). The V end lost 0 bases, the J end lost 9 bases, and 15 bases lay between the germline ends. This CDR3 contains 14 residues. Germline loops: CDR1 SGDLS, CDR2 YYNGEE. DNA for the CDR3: TGTGCCAGCAGCGTAGGACCGGGGGAGGTTCCCCAGTACTTC. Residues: CASSVGPGEVPQYF.

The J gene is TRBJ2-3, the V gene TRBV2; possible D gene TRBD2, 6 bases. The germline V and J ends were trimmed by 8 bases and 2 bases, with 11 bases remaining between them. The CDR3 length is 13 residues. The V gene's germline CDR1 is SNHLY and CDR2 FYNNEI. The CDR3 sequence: CASCGGITDTQYF. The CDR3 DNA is TGTGCCAGCTGTGGCGGGATCACAGATACGCAGTATTTT.

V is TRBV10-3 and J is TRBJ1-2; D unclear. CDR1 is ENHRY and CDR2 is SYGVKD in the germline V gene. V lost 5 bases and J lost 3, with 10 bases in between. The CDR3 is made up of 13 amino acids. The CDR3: CAISYKQDYGYTF. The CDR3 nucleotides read TGTGCCATCAGTTACAAGCAGGACTATGGCTACACCTTC.

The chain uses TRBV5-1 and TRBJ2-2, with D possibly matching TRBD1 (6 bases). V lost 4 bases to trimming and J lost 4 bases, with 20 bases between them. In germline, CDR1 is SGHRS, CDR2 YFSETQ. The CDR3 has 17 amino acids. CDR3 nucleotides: TGCGCCAGCAGCGTAGGGACACTCCCCCCGGGCACCGGGGAGCTGTTTTTT. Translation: CASSVGTLPPGTGELFF.

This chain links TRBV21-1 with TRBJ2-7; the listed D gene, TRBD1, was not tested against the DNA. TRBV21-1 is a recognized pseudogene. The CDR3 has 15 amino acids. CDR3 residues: CASSFRSRRGHEQYF. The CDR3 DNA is TGTGCCAGCAGCTTCCGCTCGAGAAGGGGGCACGAGCAGTACTTC.

CDR3 nucleotides: TGTGCCAGCAGCTTGCCCGGGGAGGAAAACACCATATATTTT. This encodes CASSLPGEENTIYF. J is TRBJ1-3 and V is TRBV5-6; D not certain. CDR1 is SGHDT, CDR2 YYEEEE, per germline. The CDR3 is 14 residues long. Trimming pared 1 base from V and 6 bases from J, leaving 11 bases between.

CDR3 in amino acids: CASSRGTGGGSNQPQHF. CDR3 DNA: TGTGCCAGCAGCCGAGGGACAGGGGGCGGGAGCAATCAGCCCCAGCATTTT. The chain combines TRBV28 with TRBJ1-5; TRBD1 agrees at 12 bases. Germline values: CDR1 MDHEN, CDR2 SYDVKM. V shed 6 bases and J 1 base; nucleotides not matched to a gene: 7. This CDR3 contains 17 residues. Full variable domain (rest looked up from reference TRBV28 and TRBJ1-5): DVKVTQSSRYLVKRTGEKVFLECVQDMDHENMFWYRQDPGLGLRLIYFSYDVKMKEKGDIPEGYSVSREKKERFSLILESASTNQTSMYLCASSRGTGGGSNQPQHFGDGTRLSIL.

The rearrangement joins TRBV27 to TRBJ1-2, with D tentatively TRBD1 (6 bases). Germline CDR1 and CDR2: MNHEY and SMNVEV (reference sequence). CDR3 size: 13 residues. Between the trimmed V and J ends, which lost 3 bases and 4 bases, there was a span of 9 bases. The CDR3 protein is CASSFGGAYGYTF. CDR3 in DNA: TGTGCCAGCAGTTTTGGGGGGGCCTATGGCTACACCTTC.

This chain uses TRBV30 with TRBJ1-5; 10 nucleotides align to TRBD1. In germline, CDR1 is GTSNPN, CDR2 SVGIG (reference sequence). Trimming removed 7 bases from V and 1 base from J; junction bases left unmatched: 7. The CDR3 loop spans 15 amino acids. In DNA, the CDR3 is TGTGCCTCCCTCGACAGGGGGCTGAGCAATCAGCCCCAGCATTTT. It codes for CASLDRGLSNQPQHF.

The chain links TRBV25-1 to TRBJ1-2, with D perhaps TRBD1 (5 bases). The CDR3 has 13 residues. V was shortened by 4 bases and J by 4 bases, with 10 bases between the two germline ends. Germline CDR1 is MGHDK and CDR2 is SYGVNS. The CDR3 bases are TGTGCCAGCAGTGGTCAGGGACTCTATGGCTACACCTTC. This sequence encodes CASSGQGLYGYTF.

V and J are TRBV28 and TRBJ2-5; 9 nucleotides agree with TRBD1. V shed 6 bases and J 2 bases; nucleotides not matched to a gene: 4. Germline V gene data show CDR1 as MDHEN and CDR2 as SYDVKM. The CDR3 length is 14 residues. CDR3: CASRIGQGQETQYF. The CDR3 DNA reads TGTGCCAGCAGAATTGGACAGGGGCAAGAGACCCAGTACTTC.

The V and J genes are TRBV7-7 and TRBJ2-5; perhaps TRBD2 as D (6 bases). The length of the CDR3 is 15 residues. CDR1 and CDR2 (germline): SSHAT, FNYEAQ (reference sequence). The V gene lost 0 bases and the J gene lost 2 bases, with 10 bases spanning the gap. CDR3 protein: CASSLAAGLQETQYF. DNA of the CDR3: TGTGCCAGCAGCTTAGCCGCGGGGCTACAAGAGACCCAGTACTTC.

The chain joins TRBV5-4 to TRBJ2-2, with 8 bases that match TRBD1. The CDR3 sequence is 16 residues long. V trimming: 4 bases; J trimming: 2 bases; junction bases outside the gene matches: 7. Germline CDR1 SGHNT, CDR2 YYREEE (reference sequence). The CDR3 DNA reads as TGTGCCAGCAGCCGTGAGGACAGGGCCAACACCGGGGAGCTGTTTTTT. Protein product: CASSREDRANTGELFF.

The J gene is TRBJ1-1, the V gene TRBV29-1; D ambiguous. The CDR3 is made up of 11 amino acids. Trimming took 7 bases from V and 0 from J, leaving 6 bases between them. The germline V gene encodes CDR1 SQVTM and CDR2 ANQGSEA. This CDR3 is CSAQMNTEAFF. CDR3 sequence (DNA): TGCAGCGCACAAATGAACACTGAAGCTTTCTTT.

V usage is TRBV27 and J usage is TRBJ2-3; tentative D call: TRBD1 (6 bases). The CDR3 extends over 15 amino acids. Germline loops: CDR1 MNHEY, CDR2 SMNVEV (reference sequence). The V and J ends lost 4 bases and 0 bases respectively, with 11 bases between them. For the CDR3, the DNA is TGTGCCAGCAGTTACGGGACATCGAGCACAGATACGCAGTATTTT. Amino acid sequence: CASSYGTSSTDTQYF.

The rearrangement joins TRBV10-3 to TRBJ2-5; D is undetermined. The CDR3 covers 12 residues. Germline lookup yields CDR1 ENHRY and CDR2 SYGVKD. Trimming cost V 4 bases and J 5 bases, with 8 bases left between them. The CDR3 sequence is CAISALGETQYF. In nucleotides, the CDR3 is TGTGCCATCAGTGCCCTCGGGGAGACCCAGTACTTC.

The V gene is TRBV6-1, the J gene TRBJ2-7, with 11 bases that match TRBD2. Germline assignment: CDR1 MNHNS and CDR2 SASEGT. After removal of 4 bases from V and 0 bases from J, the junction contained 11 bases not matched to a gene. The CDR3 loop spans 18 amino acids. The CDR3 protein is CASSGGLAGGPSSYEQYF. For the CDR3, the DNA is TGTGCCAGCAGTGGGGGGCTAGCGGGAGGACCGAGCTCCTACGAGCAGTACTTC.

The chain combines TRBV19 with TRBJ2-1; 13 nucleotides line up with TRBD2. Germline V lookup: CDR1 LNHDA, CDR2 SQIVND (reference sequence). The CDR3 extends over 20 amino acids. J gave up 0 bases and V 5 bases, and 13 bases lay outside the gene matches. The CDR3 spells CASSEPGTSGIISSYNEQFF. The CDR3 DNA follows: TGTGCCAGTAGTGAACCCGGGACTAGCGGGATAATCAGCTCCTACAATGAGCAGTTCTTC.